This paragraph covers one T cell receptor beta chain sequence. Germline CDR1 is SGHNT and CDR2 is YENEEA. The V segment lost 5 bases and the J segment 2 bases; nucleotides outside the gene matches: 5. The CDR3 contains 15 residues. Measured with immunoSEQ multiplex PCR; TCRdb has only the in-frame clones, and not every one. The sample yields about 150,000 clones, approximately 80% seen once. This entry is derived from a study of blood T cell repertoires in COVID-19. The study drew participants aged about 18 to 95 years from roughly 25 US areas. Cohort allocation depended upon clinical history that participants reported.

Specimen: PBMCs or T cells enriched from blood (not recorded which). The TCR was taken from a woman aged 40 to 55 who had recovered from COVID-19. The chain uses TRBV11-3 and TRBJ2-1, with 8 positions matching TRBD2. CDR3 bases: TGTGCCAGCAGCCTCATAGCGGGACCCTACAATGAGCAGTTCTTC. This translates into CASSLIAGPYNEQFF.